This entry lists 13 T cell receptor beta chains sequenced from one sample in a study of spatial heterogeneity in lung cancer. TCRdb processed the 5' RACE reads anew with MiXCR; each CDR3 protein has one entry. The sample shows roughly 120,000 distinct CDR3 sequences, 10% to 15% of them seen only once. Time point defined: blood at routine non-recurrence follow-up after resection. No cells were sorted before sequencing. The whole RNA sequenced was extracted from tumor, nontumor lung or frozen PBMC. Sequencing used PBMCs, obtained at follow-up. These receptors all come from a male donor with early-stage non-small cell lung cancer.

The sample holds a few counts of this clonotype. The rearrangement joins TRBV4-2 to TRBJ1-2; TRBD1 might be the D (6 bases). The ends were cut back, 5 bases at V and 4 bases at J, with 20 bases in the middle. Germline CDR1 LGHNA, CDR2 YNFKEQ. This CDR3 has 16 residues. CDR3 DNA: TGTGCCAGCAGCAATAACAGGGAACAGAGTCGCTATGGCTACACCTTC. The encoded protein is CASSNNREQSRYGYTF.

This clonotype was detected only a few times. This chain connects TRBV28 to TRBJ1-3; TRBD1 is a possible D gene (5 bases). Between the trimmed V and J ends, which lost 6 bases and 0 bases, there was a span of 12 bases. This CDR3 comprises 15 residues. Germline CDR1 MDHEN, CDR2 SYDVKM. The CDR3 loop reads CASSPDSYSGNTIYF. CDR3 nucleotide sequence: TGTGCCAGCAGCCCCGACAGTTACTCTGGAAACACCATATATTTT.

The chain has TRBV7-2 and TRBJ2-1; a weak D match, TRBD1 (7 bases). This CDR3 spans 17 amino acids. Germline assignment: CDR1 SGHTA and CDR2 FQGNSA. The germline V and J ends were trimmed by 5 bases and 0 bases, with 17 bases remaining between them. The CDR3 here is CASSPGGTQSSYNEQFF. Written as DNA, the CDR3 is TGTGCCAGCAGCCCAGGGGGGACACAGAGCTCCTACAATGAGCAGTTCTTC.

The table lists this clonotype with a few counts. V usage is TRBV20-1 and J usage is TRBJ2-4; no clear D gene. Germline V lookup: CDR1 DFQATT, CDR2 SNEGSKA (reference sequence). Trimming stripped 3 bases from V and 7 bases from J, with 10 bases between. The CDR3 consists of 12 residues. CDR3 DNA sequence: TGCAGTGCTAGTACCGGGTGGAACATTCAGTACTTC. This codes for CSASTGWNIQYF.

The CDR3 loop reads CASSLAPLLSSYNSPLHF. The DNA of the CDR3 is TGTGCCAGCAGCTTAGCCCCCCTCCTGAGCTCCTATAATTCACCCCTCCACTTT. The chain has TRBV7-2 and TRBJ1-6; D remains unclear. The V end lost 0 bases, the J end lost 0 bases, and 12 bases lay between the germline ends. The germline V gene has CDR1 SGHTA and CDR2 FQGNSA. The CDR3 contains 18 residues. Based on the CDR3 plus reference TRBV7-2 and TRBJ1-6, the full variable domain is GAGVSQSPSNKVTEKGKDVELRCDPISGHTALYWYRQSLGQGLEFLIYFQGNSAPDKSGLPSDRFSAERTGGSVSTLTIQRTQQEDSAVYLCASSLAPLLSSYNSPLHFGNGTRLTVT.

In this sample, this clonotype turned up many times. This chain uses TRBV19 with TRBJ2-4, with 7 nucleotides matching TRBD1. Germline V gene data show CDR1 as LNHDA and CDR2 as SQIVND (reference sequence). V lost 4 bases to trimming and J lost 0 bases; unmatched junction nucleotides: 15. The CDR3 is made up of 19 amino acids. The CDR3 DNA is TGTGCCAGTAGTAGTGACAGGGTGAGAAGGGAGAGAGCCAAAAACATTCAGTACTTC. Protein sequence: CASSSDRVRRERAKNIQYF.

This clonotype showed up just a few times. The chain uses TRBV20-1 and TRBJ1-2, with D uncertain. Germline V gene data show CDR1 as DFQATT and CDR2 as SNEGSKA (reference sequence). This CDR3 region has 14 residues. The V end was cut by 0 bases, the J end by 1 base, with 9 bases between. As DNA, the CDR3 is TGCAGTGCTAGAGAAGTTGCTATTAACTATGGCTACACCTTC. This codes for CSAREVAINYGYTF.

A word on this clonotype: The junction departs from germline at one end; a sequencing error may be responsible. This sequence joins TRBV7-7 and TRBJ2-5; D possibly uses TRBD1 or TRBD2 (5 bases each). This CDR3 is built from 13 residues. Germline V gene data show CDR1 as SSHAT and CDR2 as FNYEAQ (reference sequence). The CDR3 spells CASSTGHQETQYF. The CDR3 nucleotides are TGTGCTAGCAGCACGGGACACCAAGAGACCCAGTACTTC.

This clonotype was counted a few times. The chain employs TRBV19 and TRBJ1-5; D uncertain. This CDR3 comprises 15 residues. The V gene lost 8 bases and the J gene lost 0 bases, with 14 bases spanning the gap. Germline V gene lookup returns CDR1 LNHDA and CDR2 SQIVND (reference sequence). The CDR3 DNA reads as TGTGCCAGTGCAAGGGTTTTGGGTAGCAATCAGCCCCAGCATTTT. It encodes CASARVLGSNQPQHF.

This clonotype was detected ten times or more. The chain carries TRBV7-8 and TRBJ2-1, with TRBD2 matching over 12 bases. The CDR3 has 17 amino acids. Germline CDR1 reads SGHVS; CDR2 reads FQNEAQ. V shed 1 base, J shed 4 bases, and the junction held 5 bases outside the gene matches. The CDR3 spells CASSLGGLAGGYNEQFF. As DNA, the CDR3 is TGTGCCAGCAGCTTAGGGGGACTAGCGGGCGGTTACAATGAGCAGTTCTTC.

The chain carries TRBV10-2 and TRBJ1-5; D call uncertain. V was clipped by 0 bases and J by 4 bases, with 7 bases between them. Germline values: CDR1 WSHSY, CDR2 SAAADI. This CDR3 is 14 amino acids long. The CDR3 DNA reads TGCGCCAGCAGTGAGTCTGGACGGAATCAGCCCCAGCATTTT. Encoded protein: CASSESGRNQPQHF.

This clonotype was counted many times. The V gene is TRBV12-3 or TRBV12-4, the J gene TRBJ1-5, with TRBD1 as a possible D gene (5 bases). Trimming removed 6 bases at V and 2 bases at J, with 8 bases between. The CDR3 loop spans 13 amino acids. The CDR3 bases are TGTGCCAGCAGAGGGGAAGGCAATCAGCCCCAGCATTTT. Translating gives CASRGEGNQPQHF.

This clonotype came up a few times. This chain connects TRBV12-3 or TRBV12-4 to TRBJ2-3; no clear D gene. The CDR3 covers 14 residues. V shed 6 bases and J shed 4 bases, with 14 bases lying between them. This chain's CDR3 is CASSSFRLADTQYF. The CDR3 DNA reads TGTGCCAGCAGCTCATTTCGTCTGGCAGATACGCAGTATTTT.